Below, one TCR beta chain is given with its context. Its antigen remains unidentified. From the roughly 120-subject validation cohort, which was separate from the roughly 610-subject first cohort, the donors were drawn. The sample belongs to a study of cytomegalovirus exposure and HLA in healthy donors. Study results and limitations: First-cohort TCR clusters were later found to tend to co-occur in the roughly 110 validation repertoires.

Assay: immunoSEQ multiplex PCR; the TCRdb copy retains only in-frame clones and omits some. The table has under 250,000 clones, around 86% seen once. Between the trimmed V and J ends, which lost 0 bases and 4 bases, there was a span of 9 bases. CDR1 MGHRA and CDR2 YSYEKL come from the germline V gene. The CDR3 length is 14 residues. Source material: PBMCs. This clonotype originated in a woman aged 18 to 35 in good health and CMV-seropositive. The chain recombines TRBV4-1 with TRBJ2-5; D remains ambiguous. DNA for the CDR3: TGCGCCAGCAGCCAAGATCTTGAGGTAGAGACCCAGTACTTC. Translated, it gives CASSQDLEVETQYF.